The 31 T cell receptor beta chains below were found in one sample sequenced in a study of blood T cell repertoires in COVID-19. TCRdb keeps only in-frame clones here, not all; method: immunoSEQ multiplex PCR. The sample lists 55,000 to 65,000 clones, approximately 80% occurring once. The sequenced sample was peripheral blood. Every receptor here comes from a woman between 55 and 75 years old with acute or convalescent COVID-19.

This rearrangement joins TRBV5-1 to TRBJ1-6, with D possibly TRBD1 on 5 matching bases. CDR3 size: 14 residues. Germline-derived CDR1 and CDR2 are SGHRS and YFSETQ. Trimming removed 0 bases at V and 11 bases at J, with 12 bases between. The CDR3 region has the DNA TGCGCCAGCAGCTTGGGCGAGACAGTTGCACCCCTCCACTTT. It codes for CASSLGETVAPLHF.

There are a few counts of this clone. The CDR3 sequence is CASSLEQALYGYTF. CDR3 DNA sequence: TGCGCCAGCAGCTTGGAGCAGGCCCTCTATGGCTACACCTTC. The chain combines TRBV5-1 with TRBJ1-2; D gene unclear. This CDR3 spans 14 amino acids. Germline-derived CDR1 and CDR2 are SGHRS and YFSETQ. The V end was cut by 0 bases, the J end by 4 bases, with 10 bases between.

V and J are TRBV6-2 or TRBV6-3 and TRBJ2-7, with TRBD2 matching over 8 bases. Germline loops: CDR1 MNHEY, CDR2 SVGEGT. The CDR3 covers 16 residues. Losses at the gene ends were 4 bases for V and 2 bases for J; bases not matched to a gene: 10. This chain's CDR3 is CASSSQLAEKPYEQYF. In DNA form, the CDR3 reads TGTGCCAGCAGTTCTCAACTAGCGGAGAAACCCTACGAGCAGTACTTC.

This sequence joins TRBV6-5 and TRBJ1-6, with 7 bases that match TRBD1. Germline loops: CDR1 MNHEY, CDR2 SVGAGI. Trimming at V came to 5 bases and at J to 6 bases, leaving 7 bases not matched to a gene. This CDR3 has 15 amino acids. The CDR3 spells CASSPTTGTNSPLHF. The CDR3 nucleotides read TGTGCCAGCAGTCCTACGACAGGGACTAATTCACCCCTCCACTTT.

The CDR3 coding sequence is TGTGCCAGCAGCCTTACAGGGTACGGCTTCTCTGGGGCCAACGTCCTGACTTTC. Amino acids: CASSLTGYGFSGANVLTF. This chain uses TRBV7-9 with TRBJ2-6, with a weak D call TRBD1 (6 bases). The CDR3 length is 18 residues. Germline V CDR1 and CDR2: SEHNR, FQNEAQ (reference sequence). V lost 5 bases to trimming and J lost 0 bases, with 17 bases between them.

J is TRBJ1-1 and V is TRBV9; D is unresolved. Trimming took 1 base from V and 2 from J, leaving 15 bases between them. This CDR3 has 16 residues. CDR1 and CDR2 (germline): SGDLS, YYNGEE. CDR3 in amino acids: CASSVIGTGSNTEAFF. CDR3 nucleotide sequence: TGTGCCAGCAGCGTAATCGGAACCGGGAGTAACACTGAAGCTTTCTTT.

A note on this clone: Other DNA sequences in this sample translate to the same CDR3. The chain couples TRBV9 to TRBJ1-4; 9 nucleotides match TRBD1. Trimming at V came to 4 bases and at J to 7 bases, leaving 5 bases not matched to a gene. CDR3 size: 14 residues. The germline CDR1 and CDR2 sequences are SGDLS and YYNGEE. CDR3 DNA: TGTGCCAGCAGCTCCGGGACAGGGAGTGAAAAACTGTTTTTT. The encoded protein is CASSSGTGSEKLFF. The full variable domain, in which reference TRBV9 and TRBJ1-4 provide the parts outside the CDR3, is DSGVTQTPKHLITATGQRVTLRCSPRSGDLSVYWYQQSLDQGLQFLIQYYNGEERAKGNILERFSAQQFPDLHSELNLSSLELGDSALYFCASSSGTGSEKLFFGSGTQLSVL.

The J gene is TRBJ1-6, the V gene TRBV7-3; D is perhaps TRBD1 (6 bases). V lost 5 bases, J lost 6 bases, and 11 bases lay in between. This CDR3 is built from 14 residues. Germline V gene data show CDR1 as SGHTA and CDR2 as FQGTGA. The CDR3 DNA reads as TGTGCCAGCAGCCTCAGGGGTTTTAATTCACCCCTCCACTTT. It encodes CASSLRGFNSPLHF.

This clone occurred a few times. The rearrangement links TRBV19 to TRBJ2-1; D gene unclear. This CDR3 comprises 17 residues. The germline V and J ends were trimmed by 5 bases and 7 bases, with 24 bases remaining between them. Germline-derived CDR1 and CDR2 are LNHDA and SQIVND (reference sequence). For the CDR3, the DNA is TGTGCCAGTAGTCTGGCGGTTTTAACACTAACGGATAATGAGCAGTTCTTC. Translation: CASSLAVLTLTDNEQFF.

The chain links TRBV19 to TRBJ1-5, with a weak D call TRBD1 (6 bases). The germline CDR1 and CDR2 sequences are LNHDA and SQIVND (reference sequence). The CDR3 contains 14 residues. V dropped 3 bases and J dropped 2 bases, with 8 bases sitting between them. The CDR3 here is CASSIEGGNQPQHF. The CDR3 nucleotides read TGTGCCAGTAGTATTGAGGGGGGCAATCAGCCCCAGCATTTT.

The chain joins TRBV3-1 (or the pseudogene TRBV3-2) to TRBJ1-2, with TRBD1 matching 8 bases. Germline V gene lookup returns CDR1 LGHDT and CDR2 YNNKEL (reference sequence). The J segment lost 8 bases and the V segment lost 0 bases, leaving 17 bases of the junction unmatched. CDR3 length: 18 residues. DNA of the CDR3: TGTGCCAGCAGCCAAGAAGGTCGGGCAGGGGGCGATAAATGGGGCTACACCTTC. Protein product: CASSQEGRAGGDKWGYTF.

The genes are TRBV19 and TRBJ1-4; 7 nucleotides match TRBD1. This CDR3 spans 14 amino acids. The ends lost 6 bases at V and 5 bases at J; junction bases unmatched: 6. Germline values: CDR1 LNHDA, CDR2 SQIVND (reference sequence). CDR3 amino acids: CASRDRPENEKLFF. The CDR3 DNA reads as TGTGCCAGTAGGGACAGGCCGGAAAATGAAAAACTGTTTTTT.

This rearrangement joins TRBV10-3 to TRBJ1-3; TRBD1 agrees at 8 bases. CDR1 ENHRY and CDR2 SYGVKD come from the germline V gene. V lost 11 bases and J lost 1; bases outside the gene matches: 7. The CDR3 is made up of 14 amino acids. CDR3 region: CASSTGASGNTIYF. CDR3 DNA: TGTGCCTCGTCGACAGGGGCATCTGGAAACACCATATATTTT.

V gene TRBV27 combines with J gene TRBJ1-2; 8 bases agree with TRBD1. This CDR3 is 12 amino acids long. Germline loops: CDR1 MNHEY, CDR2 SMNVEV (reference sequence). Unmatched junction bases numbered 3, after V lost 4 bases and J lost 8 bases. The CDR3: CASSSQGAGYTF. CDR3 DNA sequence: TGTGCCAGCAGTTCGCAGGGGGCGGGCTACACCTTC.

The V and J genes are TRBV3-1 (or the pseudogene TRBV3-2) and TRBJ2-1; 7 bases match TRBD1. V lost 4 bases to trimming and J lost 10 bases; unmatched junction nucleotides: 7. The CDR3 runs to 13 residues. Germline CDR1 is LGHDT and CDR2 is YNNKEL (reference sequence). The CDR3 sequence: CASSPQTGKEQFF. CDR3 nucleotide sequence: TGTGCCAGCAGCCCCCAGACAGGGAAGGAGCAGTTCTTC.

The chain carries TRBV19 and TRBJ1-2; TRBD1 agrees at 9 bases. Losses at the gene ends were 10 bases for V and 6 bases for J; bases not matched to a gene: 21. This CDR3 has 17 residues. Germline V gene data show CDR1 as LNHDA and CDR2 as SQIVND (reference sequence). The CDR3 protein is CATLKRTGVGVLDGYTF. The DNA of the CDR3 is TGTGCCACCCTAAAGAGGACAGGGGTTGGGGTTCTCGATGGCTACACCTTC.

The chain links TRBV2 to TRBJ1-5; 9 bases match TRBD1. The CDR3 runs 15 residues. The V gene's germline CDR1 is SNHLY and CDR2 FYNNEI. V shed 7 bases, J shed 8 bases, and the junction held 12 bases outside the gene matches. CDR3 in amino acids: CASNKDRGKEKPQHF. In DNA, the CDR3 is TGTGCCAGCAATAAAGACAGGGGGAAGGAGAAGCCCCAGCATTTT.

The J gene is TRBJ2-2, the V gene TRBV5-1; TRBD1 might be the D (6 bases). The germline CDR1 and CDR2 sequences are SGHRS and YFSETQ. Between the trimmed V and J ends, which lost 5 bases and 5 bases, there was a span of 13 bases. CDR3 length: 14 amino acids. DNA for the CDR3: TGCGCCAGCAGTTTACAGGGTCCAACCGGGGAGCTGTTTTTT. It is translated as CASSLQGPTGELFF.

The gene calls are TRBV7-6 and TRBJ1-5; D is unresolved. Germline lookup yields CDR1 SGHVS and CDR2 FNYEAQ. This CDR3 comprises 14 residues. With 5 bases removed from V and 0 bases from J, the gap between germline ends came to 8 bases. DNA of the CDR3: TGTGCCAGCAGCCCGGGAGATAGCAATCAGCCCCAGCATTTT. This sequence encodes CASSPGDSNQPQHF.

This clone was seen many times. This sequence joins TRBV1 and TRBJ2-1; no check of the table's D call, TRBD2, against the DNA was made. TRBV1 is deemed a pseudogene. CDR3 length: 17 amino acids. This CDR3 reads CTSRLSPSGGFYNEQFF. The CDR3 nucleotides read TGCACCAGCAGGCTTTCCCCTAGCGGGGGGTTTTACAATGAGCAGTTCTTC.

The genes are TRBV9 and TRBJ1-1; a weak D match, TRBD1 (5 bases). Trimming shortened V by 2 bases and J by 4 bases, and 15 bases separated the two germline ends. Looked up from germline, CDR1 is SGDLS and CDR2 is YYNGEE. The CDR3 is made up of 15 amino acids. CDR3 amino acids: CASSVGRGRITEAFF. The CDR3 bases are TGTGCCAGCAGCGTCGGGAGGGGCAGGATCACTGAAGCTTTCTTT.

V gene TRBV5-3 combines with J gene TRBJ2-3, with 7 bases aligning to TRBD1. TRBV5-3 is designated an ORF whose function remains uncertain. The CDR3 covers 20 residues. V dropped 4 bases and J dropped 2; count of bases not matched to a gene: 22. The DNA for the CDR3 is TGTGCCAGAAGCCTAACCCCCCGTAGAACAGGGGACGGGGACACAGATACGCAGTATTTT. Protein product: CARSLTPRRTGDGDTDTQYF.

V gene TRBV11-2 combines with J gene TRBJ2-1; 12 bases match TRBD1. The trim removed 3 bases at V and 0 bases at J, leaving 6 bases unmatched. Germline CDR1 reads SGHAT; CDR2 reads FQNNGV. The CDR3 extends over 18 amino acids. The CDR3 region is CASSFGTGGGRSYNEQFF. CDR3 nucleotides: TGTGCCAGCAGCTTCGGGACAGGGGGCGGGCGCTCCTACAATGAGCAGTTCTTC.

This clone was seen a few times. The V gene is TRBV11-2, the J gene TRBJ2-5; D gene ambiguous. Germline V gene sequence: CDR1 SGHAT, CDR2 FQNNGV. CDR3 length: 13 residues. Trimming removed 0 bases at V and 8 bases at J, with 10 bases between. CDR3 coding DNA: TGTGCCAGCAGCTTAGACTCACCAGATACCCAGTACTTC. It yields the protein CASSLDSPDTQYF. Full variable domain (rest looked up from reference TRBV11-2 and TRBJ2-5): EAGVAQSPRYKIIEKRQSVAFWCNPISGHATLYWYQQILGQGPKLLIQFQNNGVVDDSQLPKDRFSAERLKGVDSTLKIQPAKLEDSAVYLCASSLDSPDTQYFGPGTRLLVL.

This clone has just one count. The chain combines TRBV3-1 (or the pseudogene TRBV3-2) with TRBJ1-2, with D possibly being TRBD1 (6 bases). This CDR3 has 14 residues. V lost 7 bases to trimming and J lost 3 bases, with 15 bases between them. The germline V gene encodes CDR1 LGHDT and CDR2 YNNKEL (reference sequence). This chain's CDR3 is CASTKGGRDYGYTF. CDR3 DNA: TGTGCCAGCACCAAGGGGGGGCGGGACTATGGCTACACCTTC.

V gene TRBV6-5 combines with J gene TRBJ1-2; D unresolved. Germline CDR1 MNHEY, CDR2 SVGAGI. V lost 8 bases to trimming and J lost 4 bases, with 14 bases between them. The CDR3 consists of 13 residues. For the CDR3, the DNA is TGTGCCAGCGAATTCTCAGGCACCTATGGCTACACCTTC. Amino acids: CASEFSGTYGYTF.

This clone was picked up one time. This chain links TRBV5-6 with TRBJ1-2; no reliable D call. In germline, CDR1 is SGHDT, CDR2 YYEEEE. Between the trimmed V and J ends, which lost 1 base and 4 bases, there was a span of 20 bases. There are 17 residues in the CDR3. CDR3 region: CASSLYIRSRLGYGYTF. In DNA form, the CDR3 reads TGTGCCAGCAGCTTGTATATCCGTTCGCGGCTTGGCTATGGCTACACCTTC.

This clone has a count of ten or more. The J gene is TRBJ2-7, the V gene TRBV5-1; weak D call: TRBD2 (6 bases). The CDR3 extends over 12 amino acids. Germline CDR1 reads SGHRS; CDR2 reads YFSETQ. Trimming took 4 bases from V and 6 from J, leaving 11 bases between them. DNA of the CDR3: TGCGCCAGCAGCCTCCCCGGGGGCGAGCAGTACTTC. As protein: CASSLPGGEQYF.

The rearrangement links TRBV6-4 to TRBJ1-4; D gene ambiguous. The CDR3 has 15 amino acids. Germline assignment: CDR1 MRHNA and CDR2 SNTAGT. With 5 bases removed from V and 0 bases from J, the gap between germline ends came to 10 bases. CDR3 DNA sequence: TGTGCCAGCAGTTTGGACGGGGCAACTAATGAAAAACTGTTTTTT. Protein: CASSLDGATNEKLFF.

This rearrangement joins TRBV3-1 (or the pseudogene TRBV3-2) to TRBJ1-3; no clear D. CDR3 length equals 15 residues. V lost 4 bases and J 2 bases, leaving 12 bases between the germline ends. Germline CDR1 LGHDT, CDR2 YNNKEL (reference sequence). The CDR3 bases are TGTGCCAGCAGCCCCCAGACTGTCACTGGAAACACCATATATTTT. Residues: CASSPQTVTGNTIYF.

The chain recombines TRBV11-1 with TRBJ2-7; the D gene is possibly TRBD2 (6 bases). CDR1 is SGHAT, CDR2 FQDESV, per germline (reference sequence). The CDR3 consists of 14 residues. V dropped 5 bases and J dropped 7 bases, with 18 bases sitting between them. The CDR3 bases are TGTGCCAGCAGCGTCCTATGGGGCGCGGGGGAGCAGTACTTC. It codes for CASSVLWGAGEQYF.